Listed here is a single T cell receptor beta chain. Antigen unknown. The sample originates from a study of CXCR3-negative and CXCR3-positive naive CD8 T cells. The study's findings and limits: Because surface CD5 did not distinguish the naive subsets, TCR strength was inferred from TRB CDR3 properties.

It was by 5' RACE with UMI labels that the TRB cDNA libraries were prepared. From the 5' RACE reads, TCRdb lists one entry per CDR3 protein and no DNA. This repertoire comprises around 40,000 distinct CDR3 sequences; its ten largest clones make up around 15%. The CDR3 runs to 15 residues. The germline V gene has CDR1 MNHEY and CDR2 SMNVEV (reference sequence). The sequenced sample was memory CD8+ T cells from blood. This clonotype was sampled from a human donor in good health. Some clones in this sample may be carry-over from other donors' samples. The V and J genes are TRBV27 and TRBJ2-7; the D call from TCRdb, TRBD2, cannot be confirmed without DNA. CDR3 in amino acids: CASSPVAGGDYEQYF.